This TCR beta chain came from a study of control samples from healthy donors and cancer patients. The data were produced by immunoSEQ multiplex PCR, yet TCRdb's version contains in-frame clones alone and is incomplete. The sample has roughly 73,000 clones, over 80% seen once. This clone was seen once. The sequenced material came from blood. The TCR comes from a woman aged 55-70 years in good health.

CDR3 amino acids: CASSAETGPANYGYTF. The CDR3, as DNA: TGTGCCAGCAGTGCCGAAACAGGGCCAGCTAACTATGGCTACACCTTC. This chain links TRBV28 with TRBJ1-2, with D tentatively TRBD1 (6 bases). V shed 5 bases and J shed 0 bases, with 16 bases lying between them. The germline V gene has CDR1 MDHEN and CDR2 SYDVKM. The CDR3 spans 16 residues.